The rows below give T cell receptor beta chains drawn from one sample of a study of blood T cell repertoires in COVID-19. Repertoires were generated with immunoSEQ multiplex PCR, while TCRdb's copy carries only in-frame clones and drops some. The sample lists 40,000 or so clones, about 87% occurring once. The source material was peripheral blood. Every receptor here comes from a human donor in a cohort sampled during active COVID-19. Both conserved end residues are part of each CDR3. D genes are given only for firm matches. Expanded clones are given a class, and other clones once, few, many or no size at all.

>.|.|TRBJ1-2|TRBV29-1
CSVRQPTYGYTF
TGCAGCGTGAGGCAGCCGACCTATGGCTACACCTTC
>TRBD1|.|TRBJ2-7|TRBV11-2
CASSLRGMGQGSHEQYF
TGTGCCAGCAGCTTAAGGGGGATGGGACAGGGTTCCCACGAGCAGTACTTC
>.|.|TRBJ1-1|TRBV5-1
CASSADLNTEAFF
TGCGCCAGCAGCGCTGACTTGAACACTGAAGCTTTCTTT
>.|.|TRBJ2-7|TRBV6-6
CASSYQRGTVYEQYF
TGTGCCAGCAGTTACCAAAGAGGGACTGTCTACGAGCAGTACTTC
>.|once|TRBJ2-5|TRBV3-1/TRBV3-2
CASSPWTTGIQETQYF
TGTGCCAGCAGCCCCTGGACTACAGGAATCCAAGAGACCCAGTACTTC
>.|.|TRBJ1-5|TRBV4-2
CASSQDGFLGQPQHF
TGTGCCAGCAGCCAAGACGGGTTCCTCGGGCAGCCCCAGCATTTT
>TRBD2|.|TRBJ2-5|TRBV7-8
CASSSPSLAGGFRGETQYF
TGTGCCAGCAGCTCCCCCTCACTAGCGGGGGGCTTCCGCGGGGAGACCCAGTACTTC
>.|.|TRBJ1-6|TRBV14
CASSQVDNAPLHF
TGTGCCAGCAGCCAAGTCGACAATGCACCCCTCCACTTT
>TRBD2|.|TRBJ2-2|TRBV27
CASTRTSGGAYTGELFF
TGTGCCAGCACCCGGACTAGCGGGGGGGCCTACACCGGGGAGCTGTTTTTT
>.|.|TRBJ1-4|TRBV30
CAWSVLTGNEKLFF
TGTGCCTGGAGTGTGTTGACAGGAAATGAAAAACTGTTTTTT
>.|.|TRBJ2-7|TRBV7-2
CASSPTPRGEQYF
TGTGCCAGCAGCCCAACCCCCAGGGGCGAGCAGTACTTC
>.|.|TRBJ1-6|TRBV25-1
CASSDTWGVDNSPLHF
TGTGCCAGCAGTGACACCTGGGGGGTAGATAATTCACCCCTCCACTTT
>.|.|TRBJ2-1|TRBV7-3
CASSPGQPGRDEQFF
TGTGCCAGCAGCCCCGGACAGCCAGGCAGGGATGAGCAGTTCTTC
>.|.|TRBJ1-3|TRBV18
CASSPRGESSGNTIYF
TGTGCCAGCTCACCACGGGGCGAGAGCTCTGGAAACACCATATATTTT
>.|.|TRBJ2-7|TRBV7-9
CASSFSPNDEQYF
TGTGCCAGCAGCTTCAGTCCAAATGATGAGCAGTACTTC
>.|.|TRBJ2-7|TRBV9
CASSVAPGLGSEQYF
TGTGCCAGCAGCGTAGCTCCGGGGTTGGGGTCCGAGCAGTACTTC
>.|.|TRBJ2-2|TRBV4-1
CASSQELSPGELFF
TGCGCCAGCAGCCAGGAGTTATCCCCCGGGGAGCTGTTTTTT
>.|.|TRBJ2-3|TRBV12-2
CASRSRRLAWDTQYF
TGTGCAAGTCGCTCACGTAGACTAGCGTGGGATACGCAGTATTTT
>.|.|TRBJ1-2|TRBV7-9
CASSLVSYGYTF
TGTGCCAGCAGCTTAGTCAGCTATGGCTACACCTTC
>.|.|TRBJ1-2|TRBV2
CASSVEANYGYTF
TGTGCCAGCAGTGTGGAGGCCAACTATGGCTACACCTTC
>TRBD1|.|TRBJ2-1|TRBV6-5
CASSRQGGDNEQFF
TGTGCCAGCAGCCGACAGGGGGGAGACAATGAGCAGTTCTTC
>TRBD2|.|TRBJ2-2|TRBV6-6
CATGLAGTGELFF
TGTGCCACTGGACTAGCGGGCACCGGGGAGCTGTTTTTT
>TRBD1|few|TRBJ2-7|TRBV28
CASSSTGTGLYEQYF
TGTGCCAGCAGTTCAACCGGGACAGGGCTCTACGAGCAGTACTTC
>TRBD1|once|TRBJ1-2|TRBV7-9
CASSLAGTGGQGYTF
TGTGCCAGCAGCTTAGCCGGGACAGGGGGCCAGGGCTACACCTTC
>.|.|TRBJ1-6|TRBV7-9
CASSGGGYNSPLHF
TGTGCCAGCAGCGGGGGGGGGTATAATTCACCCCTCCACTTT
>.|.|TRBJ2-1|TRBV19
CASSMRDRGYNEQFF
TGTGCCAGTAGTATGAGGGATAGGGGGTACAATGAGCAGTTCTTC
>TRBD1|.|TRBJ2-3|TRBV28
CASSFQGQGTDTQYF
TGTGCCAGCAGTTTCCAGGGACAGGGAACAGATACGCAGTATTTT
>.|.|TRBJ2-3|TRBV7-3
CASSLASWDTQYF
TGTGCCAGCAGCTTAGCTAGTTGGGATACGCAGTATTTT
>TRBD1|.|TRBJ2-7|TRBV28
CASSSRGLHF
TGTGCCAGCAGTTCCAGGGGGCTCCACTTC
>TRBD2|.|TRBJ2-1|TRBV6-2/TRBV6-3
CASSYLTSGGAYNEQFF
TGTGCCAGCAGTTACTTAACTAGCGGGGGGGCTTACAATGAGCAGTTCTTC
>.|.|TRBJ2-5|TRBV18
CASSDRGSSQETQYF
TGTGCCAGCTCAGACCGGGGAAGTAGTCAAGAGACCCAGTACTTC
>TRBD1|.|TRBJ1-6|TRBV18
CASSDRGHSPLHF
TGTGCCAGCTCGGACAGGGGCCATTCACCCCTCCACTTT
>.|.|TRBJ2-3|TRBV7-9
CASSLAGQIRTDTQYF
TGTGCCAGCAGCTTAGCCGGACAGATCCGCACAGATACGCAGTATTTT
>TRBD2|.|TRBJ2-3|TRBV2
CASIRLAGGPGTDTQYF
TGTGCCAGCATTCGACTAGCGGGGGGGCCCGGGACAGATACGCAGTATTTT
>TRBD1|.|TRBJ2-1|TRBV27
CASSAATGVNEQFF
TGTGCCAGCAGCGCGGCGACAGGGGTGAATGAGCAGTTCTTC
>TRBD2|.|TRBJ2-1|TRBV9
CASSVGGGAYNEQFF
TGTGCCAGCAGCGTAGGTGGGGGGGCCTACAATGAGCAGTTCTTC
>TRBD2|.|TRBJ2-2|TRBV29-1
CSVQLLQAGGGGVVGELFF
TGCAGCGTTCAATTGCTCCAGGCGGGGGGAGGAGGTGTTGTCGGGGAGCTGTTTTTT
>.|.|TRBJ2-7|TRBV18
CASSQASGGTYEQYF
TGTGCCAGCTCACAAGCAAGCGGCGGAACCTACGAGCAGTACTTC
>.|.|TRBJ2-2|TRBV9
CASSVDRVNTGELFF
TGTGCCAGCAGCGTAGACAGGGTTAACACCGGGGAGCTGTTTTTT
>.|.|TRBJ2-1|TRBV7-2
CASSRIRGGTGLRYNEQFF
TGTGCCAGCAGCCGCATTAGGGGGGGGACGGGATTACGTTACAATGAGCAGTTCTTC
>.|few|TRBJ1-1|TRBV2
CASFRVWTEAFF
TGTGCCAGCTTCAGGGTTTGGACTGAAGCTTTCTTT
>TRBD2|.|TRBJ2-2|TRBV27
CASRPSGGAVGELFF
TGTGCCAGCAGGCCTAGCGGGGGGGCCGTCGGGGAGCTGTTTTTT
>TRBD1|.|TRBJ1-4|TRBV6-4
CASREDRDRSPTNEKLFF
TGTGCCAGCAGAGAAGACCGGGACAGATCCCCAACTAATGAAAAACTGTTTTTT
>TRBD1|.|TRBJ1-6|TRBV13
CASSFGTGGSSPLHF
TGTGCCAGCAGCTTCGGGACAGGGGGTTCGTCACCCCTCCACTTT
>TRBD2|.|TRBJ2-1|TRBV3-1/TRBV3-2
CASSTSGANLWNEQFF
TGTGCCAGCAGCACTAGCGGGGCAAACCTCTGGAATGAGCAGTTCTTC
>.|once|TRBJ1-3|TRBV6-5
CASSYLADPVNTIYF
TGTGCCAGCAGTTACTTAGCAGACCCCGTAAACACCATATATTTT
>TRBD1|large|TRBJ1-1|TRBV12-5
CASGPTGWTEAFF
TGTGCTAGTGGTCCGACAGGGTGGACTGAAGCTTTCTTT
>TRBD2|.|TRBJ2-1|TRBV6-1
CASSEVGLADYNEQFF
TGTGCCAGCAGTGAGGTCGGACTAGCGGACTACAATGAGCAGTTCTTC
>TRBD1|.|TRBJ2-7|TRBV7-8
CASSLRQGNNYEQYF
TGTGCCAGCAGCCTCCGACAGGGGAACAACTACGAGCAGTACTTC
>TRBD1|.|TRBJ2-3|TRBV27
CASSPRQGRSGDTQYF
TGTGCCAGCAGTCCGAGACAGGGGCGCTCAGGTGATACGCAGTATTTT
>.|.|TRBJ1-1|TRBV28
CASRNTGNTEAFF
TGTGCCAGCAGGAATACAGGGAACACTGAAGCTTTCTTT
>.|.|TRBJ2-5|TRBV11-3
CASSLGQVQETQYF
TGTGCCAGCAGCTTAGGACAGGTTCAAGAGACCCAGTACTTC
>.|.|TRBJ1-4|TRBV19
CASKGQITTNEKLFF
TGTGCCAGTAAAGGACAGATTACAACTAATGAAAAACTGTTTTTT
>.|.|TRBJ2-7|TRBV21-1
CASSKVWYRGISRAYEQYF
TGTGCCAGCAGCAAAGTGTGGTACAGGGGGATAAGTCGGGCCTACGAGCAGTACTTC
>.|.|TRBJ1-5|TRBV6-5
CASSKHSNSNQPQHF
TGTGCCAGCAGCAAGCACAGTAATAGCAATCAGCCCCAGCATTTT
>.|.|TRBJ2-3|TRBV18
CASSPNRAREDTQYF
TGTGCCAGCTCACCAAACAGGGCTCGAGAAGATACGCAGTATTTT
>TRBD2|.|TRBJ2-1|TRBV7-9
CASSLQRGNNEQFF
TGTGCCAGCAGCTTACAGCGGGGGAACAATGAGCAGTTCTTC
>.|once|TRBJ1-5|TRBV5-1
CASSYTGSFNQPQHF
TGCGCCAGCAGCTACACAGGTTCTTTCAATCAGCCCCAGCATTTT
>TRBD2|.|TRBJ2-3|TRBV19
CASSIGTSGTDTQYF
TGTGCCAGTAGTATAGGGACTAGCGGCACAGATACGCAGTATTTT
>.|.|TRBJ2-2|TRBV9
CASSPSVETGELFF
TGTGCCAGCAGCCCCTCGGTGGAGACCGGGGAGCTGTTTTTT